The clone carrying this T cell receptor beta chain was seen only once. Its matching antigen is unknown. Within the sample, other DNA sequences also encode this same CDR3. J lost 0 bases, V lost 2 bases, and 0 bases had no gene match. This CDR3 is built from 15 residues. In germline, CDR1 is SGDLS, CDR2 YYNGEE. This entry is derived from a study of cytomegalovirus exposure and HLA in healthy donors. Study observations and caveats: As a later analysis showed, a missense DCLRE1C variant was linked to trimming of TCR beta V- and J-genes. CMV antigen specificity was confirmed in vitro for a few CMV-associated chains. Researchers reported in a later analysis that common viral pathogens appeared linked to several top clusters.

Vbeta (60) and Jbeta (13) primers were used in the PCR. As processed by the authors: Some 10 million shared chains were among the 60 million to 80 million unique TCR beta chains that a later analysis counted. Clones were sequenced by immunoSEQ multiplex PCR, and TCRdb holds only the in-frame ones, with some missing. V and J calls and clone size are those listed in that table; D and trimming were worked out from the DNA. The top ten hold roughly 21% of the sample, which has about 90,000 clones, roughly 60% seen once. The clonotype comes from a woman in her forties or fifties in good health and CMV-seropositive. V usage is TRBV9 and J usage is TRBJ2-2, with 8 bases aligning to TRBD2. Material: PBMCs. Here the CDR3 reads CASSVGGANTGELFF. In DNA, the CDR3 is TGTGCCAGCAGCGTCGGGGGGGCGAACACCGGGGAGCTGTTTTTT.